The rows below give T cell receptor beta chains drawn from one sample of a study of shared clonotypes between healthy human individuals. Here immunoSEQ multiplex PCR was the method, and the copy in TCRdb shows in-frame clones only, minus some. The sample yields over 800,000 clones, 80% to 95% seen once. The sequenced material came from naive CD8+ T cells sorted from blood. The receptors stem from a man between 25 and 39 years old in good health. Each CDR3 is given with its conserved first and last residue. D genes are given only for firm matches. Clone size is given for some rows only: seen once, a few or many times, or a class if the clone is expanded.

j_gene	d_gene	v_gene	abundance	CDR3nt	CDR3aa
TRBJ2-7	.	TRBV6-1	.	TGTGCCAGCAGTGAATTTGTCGGGAGCTACGAGCAGTACTTC	CASSEFVGSYEQYF
TRBJ1-1	.	TRBV7-9	.	TGTGCCAGCAGCTTAGCGTTTAAAGACACTGAAGCTTTCTTT	CASSLAFKDTEAFF
TRBJ1-2	.	TRBV27	.	TGTGCCAGCAGTTTTGGGACAAGAGCAGGGGGCTACACCTTC	CASSFGTRAGGYTF
TRBJ2-7	.	TRBV29-1	.	TGCAGCGTTGGGGATTCAGTAGGCGAGCAGTACTTC	CSVGDSVGEQYF
TRBJ2-5	TRBD1	TRBV11-2	.	TGTGCCAGCAGCTTAATAGTCAGGGGGCTAAAGACCCAGTACTTC	CASSLIVRGLKTQYF
TRBJ1-4	.	TRBV2	.	TGTGCCAGCAGTGTTAGGACACGCGACGCAACTAATGAAAAACTGTTTTTT	CASSVRTRDATNEKLFF
TRBJ1-1	.	TRBV5-1	.	TGCGCCAGCAGCATCCGCGGAACGAACACTGAAGCTTTCTTT	CASSIRGTNTEAFF
TRBJ2-7	TRBD1	TRBV5-6	once	TGTGCCAGCAGCCCGGGACAGGTAATTAGAGCCTACGAGCAGTACTTC	CASSPGQVIRAYEQYF
TRBJ2-1	.	TRBV7-9	.	TGTGCCAGCAGCTTAGACGGGACGGACAATGAGCAGTTCTTC	CASSLDGTDNEQFF
TRBJ2-1	.	TRBV4-1	.	TGCGCCAGCAGCCAGATCGGGACAATGAGCTCCTACAATGAGCAGTTCTTC	CASSQIGTMSSYNEQFF
TRBJ1-2	.	TRBV19	.	TGTGCCACCACAAAAGACCGGGACCAGCCTATAATTTATGGCTACACCTTC	CATTKDRDQPIIYGYTF
TRBJ1-3	.	TRBV27	.	TGTGCCAGCAGTAGTCCCGGATCTGGAAACACCATATATTTT	CASSSPGSGNTIYF
TRBJ2-2	TRBD1	TRBV7-6	.	TGTGCCAGCAGCTATTGGGACAGGGGGAACACCGGGGAGCTGTTTTTT	CASSYWDRGNTGELFF
TRBJ2-7	.	TRBV28	.	TGTGCCAGCAGTTCAACAGTGGGCGGGGAGCAGTACTTC	CASSSTVGGEQYF
TRBJ2-6	.	TRBV11-1	.	TGTGCCAGCAGCCCCGAGTCTGGGGCCAACGTCCTGACTTTC	CASSPESGANVLTF
TRBJ1-1	.	TRBV7-2	once	TGTGCCAGCAGCCCAGGAGGAGTTTGGAACACTGAAGCTTTCTTT	CASSPGGVWNTEAFF
TRBJ2-1	.	TRBV19	.	TGTGCCAGTAGTATTACGCGGTCTTACAATGAGCAGTTCTTC	CASSITRSYNEQFF
TRBJ2-4	.	TRBV7-7	.	TGTGCCAGCAGCTTACCGCCGACAATAGCCAAAAACATTCAGTACTTC	CASSLPPTIAKNIQYF
TRBJ2-2	TRBD2	TRBV16	.	TGTGCCAGCAGCCAATCGGGACTAGCGGGCACCTTGAACACCGGGGAGCTGTTTTTT	CASSQSGLAGTLNTGELFF
TRBJ1-1	.	TRBV7-9	.	TGTGCCAGCAGCTTAGAGTTCCCCGGGGAGGGAGCTTTCTTT	CASSLEFPGEGAFF
TRBJ2-1	TRBD2	TRBV13	.	TGTGCCAGCAGCTCCGGACTAGCGGGGAGCTCCTACAATGAGCAGTTCTTC	CASSSGLAGSSYNEQFF
TRBJ2-7	TRBD1	TRBV7-9	.	TGTGCCAGCAGCTTAAGTGTCGGGCTAAGGGGGCACGAGCAGTACTTC	CASSLSVGLRGHEQYF
TRBJ2-3	TRBD2	TRBV13	.	TGTGCCAGCAGCGCCTTCTCTAGGCGGGAGGGCCACACAGATACGCAGTATTTT	CASSAFSRREGHTDTQYF
TRBJ2-7	.	TRBV7-2	.	TGTGCCAGCAGCTTATGGGACACCACCTACGAGCAGTACTTC	CASSLWDTTYEQYF
TRBJ2-7	TRBD1	TRBV2	.	TGTGCCAGCAGCATGACAGGGGTCGCCTACGAGCAGTACTTC	CASSMTGVAYEQYF
TRBJ2-1	.	TRBV27	.	TGTGCCAGCTGTAGCGGATCCTCCTACAATGAGCAGTTCTTC	CASCSGSSYNEQFF
TRBJ2-7	.	TRBV6-1	few	TGTGCCAGCAGTGAAGGGGGGGGGCCCTACGAGCAGTACTTC	CASSEGGGPYEQYF
TRBJ2-7	.	TRBV30	.	TGTGCCTGGCACCACAGTTCACCCGGCGAGCAGTACTTC	CAWHHSSPGEQYF
TRBJ2-7	TRBD1	TRBV7-9	few	TGTGCCAGCAGCTCGAGCGCCTCTGGACAGGTCTACGAGCAGTACTTC	CASSSSASGQVYEQYF
TRBJ2-3	.	TRBV5-4	.	TGTGCCAGCAGCTTGGAGGGGACGCCGTGGGTGGGGGAGGCGCAGTATTTT	CASSLEGTPWVGEAQYF
TRBJ2-7	.	TRBV7-9	once	TGTGCCAGCAGCTTAGGAGTCTCCAGTGGCTACGAGCAGTACTTC	CASSLGVSSGYEQYF
TRBJ1-1	.	TRBV10-1	.	TGCGCCAGCAGTGAGTCGGTTTTCGAGGACGGCACTGAAGCTTTCTTT	CASSESVFEDGTEAFF
TRBJ1-5	.	TRBV7-9	.	TGTGCCAGCAGCTCACAACAGGGTCAGCCCCAGCATTTT	CASSSQQGQPQHF
TRBJ2-1	.	TRBV6-5	.	TGTGCCAGCAGTTACATGACAGAGCAGTTCTTC	CASSYMTEQFF
TRBJ2-5	TRBD1	TRBV7-9	.	TGTGCCAGCAGCCTTCCCAGGGGGCGAGAAGAGACCCAGTACTTC	CASSLPRGREETQYF
TRBJ2-1	TRBD2	TRBV7-9	.	TGTGCCAGCAGCCCACGTGGGAGTAGCGGGAGAATACATGAGCAGTTCTTC	CASSPRGSSGRIHEQFF
TRBJ2-7	.	TRBV30	.	TGTGCCTGGAGCTCGGGCGACGAGCAGTACTTC	CAWSSGDEQYF